The 3 T cell receptor beta chains below all came from one sample that was sequenced in a study of a mutant IDH1 vaccine in newly diagnosed glioma. These receptors' targets are unknown. Sample time point: week 23, last vaccination. A 20-mer mutant IDH1 peptide at 300 ug was injected subcutaneously with topical imiquimod. TCRdb keeps only in-frame clones here, not all; method: immunoSEQ multiplex PCR. The data show some 30,000 clones, approximately 87% seen once. Material: PBMCs, obtained from a glioma patient whose treatment included an IDH1 peptide vaccine. These TCRs come from a man aged 40-50 years with glioma.

This chain uses TRBV19 with TRBJ1-2; 9 positions match TRBD1. Losses at the gene ends were 10 bases for V and 1 base for J; bases not matched to a gene: 4. The CDR3 has 13 amino acids. Germline V gene lookup returns CDR1 LNHDA and CDR2 SQIVND (reference sequence). The CDR3 DNA is TGTGCCACCTCGGACAGGGGTAACTATGGCTACACCTTC. It encodes CATSDRGNYGYTF.

The chain carries TRBV6-6 and TRBJ1-5, with 8 bases lining up with TRBD1. Germline V CDR1 and CDR2: MNHNY, SVGAGI (reference sequence). J gave up 5 bases and V 3 bases, and 6 bases lay outside the gene matches. The CDR3 totals 15 residues. The CDR3 region is CASSYSDRAYQPQHF. In DNA form, the CDR3 reads TGTGCCAGCAGTTATTCGGACAGGGCGTATCAGCCCCAGCATTTT.

The gene calls are TRBV25-1 and TRBJ2-2; 10 nucleotides line up with TRBD1. CDR1 and CDR2 from the germline V gene are MGHDK and SYGVNS. The CDR3 contains 16 residues. V lost 4 bases to trimming and J lost 5 bases; unmatched junction nucleotides: 7. CDR3 sequence reads: CASSARGQGTTGELFF. The CDR3 bases are TGTGCCAGCAGTGCGCGGGGACAGGGGACAACCGGGGAGCTGTTTTTT.